This T cell receptor (beta chain) is from a study of cytomegalovirus exposure and HLA in healthy donors. General study results and limits: Rare TCR sequences predominated, though certain public TCRs were found in many donors. The investigators catalogued 164 TCR beta chains as cytomegalovirus-associated. Reports showed the classifier diagnosing cytomegalovirus status with high specificity and sensitivity. First-cohort TCR clusters were later found to tend to co-occur in the approximately 120 validation repertoires.

Notes on this clone: The antigen is not known.

Sequencing was performed with immunoSEQ multiplex PCR; in TCRdb, only in-frame clones are kept and a portion is missing. In the table there are hundreds of thousands of clones, 90% of which are singletons. V was clipped by 5 bases and J by 4 bases; unmatched bases: 12. This CDR3 contains 18 residues. Germline V CDR1 and CDR2: SGHVS, FNYEAQ. This chain links TRBV7-6 with TRBJ2-3, with 13 bases fitting TRBD2. This TCR was recovered from a woman aged 30 to 39 in good health and CMV-seronegative. Source material: PBMCs. CDR3 loop: CASSDRLAGGFSADTQYF. The CDR3 bases are TGTGCCAGCAGCGACCGACTAGCGGGAGGTTTTAGCGCAGATACGCAGTATTTT.